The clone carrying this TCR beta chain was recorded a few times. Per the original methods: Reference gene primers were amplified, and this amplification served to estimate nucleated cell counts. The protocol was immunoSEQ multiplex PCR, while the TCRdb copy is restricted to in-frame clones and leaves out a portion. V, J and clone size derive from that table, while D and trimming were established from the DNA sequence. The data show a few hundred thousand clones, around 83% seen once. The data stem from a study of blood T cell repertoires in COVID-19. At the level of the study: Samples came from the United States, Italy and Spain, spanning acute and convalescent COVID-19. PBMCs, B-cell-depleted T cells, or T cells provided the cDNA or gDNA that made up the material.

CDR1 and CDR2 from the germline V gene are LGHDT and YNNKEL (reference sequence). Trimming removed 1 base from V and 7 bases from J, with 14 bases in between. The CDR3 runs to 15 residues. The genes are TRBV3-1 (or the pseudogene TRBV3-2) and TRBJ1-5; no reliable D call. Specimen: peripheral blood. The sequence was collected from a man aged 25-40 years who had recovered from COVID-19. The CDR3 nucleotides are TGTGCCAGCAGCCAAGGGTTTTCGGTGCGGCAGCCCCAGCATTTT. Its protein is CASSQGFSVRQPQHF.